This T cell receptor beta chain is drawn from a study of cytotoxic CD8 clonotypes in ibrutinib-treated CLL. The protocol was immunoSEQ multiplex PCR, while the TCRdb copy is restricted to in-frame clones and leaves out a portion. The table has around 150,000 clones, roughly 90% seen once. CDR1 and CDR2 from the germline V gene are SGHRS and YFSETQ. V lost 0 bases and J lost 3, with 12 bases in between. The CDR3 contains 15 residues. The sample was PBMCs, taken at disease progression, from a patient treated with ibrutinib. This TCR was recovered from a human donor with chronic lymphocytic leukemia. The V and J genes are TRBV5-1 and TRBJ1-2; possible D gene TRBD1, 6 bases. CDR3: CASSLETGLYYGYTF. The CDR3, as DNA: TGCGCCAGCAGCTTGGAGACAGGACTATACTATGGCTACACCTTC.